These 3 T cell receptor beta chains came from one sample sequenced in a study of blood T cell repertoires in COVID-19. Generated by immunoSEQ multiplex PCR, the TCRdb table keeps only in-frame clones and is missing some. The repertoire holds roughly 200,000 clones, with 87% as singletons. The sequencing input was peripheral blood. The receptor set was obtained from a woman under 30 who had recovered from COVID-19.

This rearrangement joins TRBV9 to TRBJ2-2; 7 positions agree with TRBD1. Trimming removed 1 base from V and 3 bases from J; junction bases left unmatched: 12. The CDR3 runs 18 residues. Per germline, CDR1 SGDLS and CDR2 YYNGEE. Written as DNA, the CDR3 is TGTGCCAGCAGCGTACCTTTCGCCCGGACAGGACACACCGGGGAGCTGTTTTTT. Amino acids: CASSVPFARTGHTGELFF.

V usage is TRBV15 and J usage is TRBJ1-2; 8 bases are a match to TRBD1. CDR1 and CDR2 (germline): LNHNV, YYDKDF (reference sequence). J gave up 0 bases and V 0 bases, and 9 bases lay outside the gene matches. This CDR3 has 18 amino acids. The CDR3 here is CATSRDLPGGATNYGYTF. The CDR3 DNA follows: TGTGCCACCAGCAGAGATTTGCCAGGGGGCGCAACTAACTATGGCTACACCTTC.

This rearrangement joins TRBV29-1 to TRBJ1-1, with unresolved D. The CDR3 has 11 amino acids. Trimming shortened V by 4 bases and J by 4 bases, and 7 bases separated the two germline ends. Germline assignment: CDR1 SQVTM and CDR2 ANQGSEA. DNA of the CDR3: TGCAGCGTTGTTCTCGGCACTGAAGCTTTCTTT. This translates into CSVVLGTEAFF.